Each of the 14 T cell receptor beta chains below was sequenced from the same sample in a study of shared clonotypes between healthy human individuals. Profiling relied on immunoSEQ multiplex PCR, and the TCRdb table lists in-frame clones only, not all of them. Altogether about 510,000 clones are present, around 74% being singletons, with the ten largest covering under 15%. Sequencing was carried out using PBMCs. Source of these receptors: a woman in her thirties or forties in good health. Some clones in this sample may be carry-over from other donors' samples.

The chain combines TRBV2 with TRBJ1-5; D uncertain. From germline, CDR1 is SNHLY and CDR2 FYNNEI. The CDR3 runs to 13 residues. Trimming left V 4 bases short and J 4 bases short, with 8 bases between. CDR3 bases: TGTGCCAGCAGTGCGGGTTTGAATCAGCCCCAGCATTTT. Protein product: CASSAGLNQPQHF.

The V gene is TRBV5-4, the J gene TRBJ2-3; 8 bases map to TRBD2. Germline CDR1 reads SGHNT; CDR2 reads YYREEE (reference sequence). The CDR3 runs to 16 residues. Losses at the gene ends were 4 bases for V and 4 bases for J; bases not matched to a gene: 11. CDR3 coding DNA: TGTGCCAGCAGCCCTCCAGCGGGAGTGATTGCAGATACGCAGTATTTT. As protein: CASSPPAGVIADTQYF.

This clone was seen only a few times. V and J are TRBV27 and TRBJ2-7, with TRBD1 matching over 7 bases. The V segment lost 8 bases and the J segment 1 base; nucleotides outside the gene matches: 8. Germline V gives CDR1 MNHEY, CDR2 SMNVEV (reference sequence). The CDR3 is 14 amino acids. In nucleotides, the CDR3 is TGTGCCAGCTCCCCCAGGGGACAGTCCTACGAGCAGTACTTC. Its protein is CASSPRGQSYEQYF.

This rearrangement joins TRBV7-7 to TRBJ2-2, with D possibly being TRBD2 (6 bases). From germline, CDR1 is SSHAT and CDR2 FNYEAQ (reference sequence). With 0 bases removed from V and 5 bases from J, the gap between germline ends came to 10 bases. The CDR3 is made up of 15 amino acids. CDR3 in DNA: TGTGCCAGCAGCTTAGCCGGGAGCGGGACCGGGGAGCTGTTTTTT. Protein sequence: CASSLAGSGTGELFF.

The genes are TRBV7-9 and TRBJ1-2, with a possible D match to TRBD1 (5 bases). The CDR3 totals 15 residues. The germline V gene has CDR1 SEHNR and CDR2 FQNEAQ (reference sequence). Trimming stripped 5 bases from V and 4 bases from J, with 17 bases between. The CDR3 spells CASSRESRGSYGYTF. In nucleotides, the CDR3 is TGTGCCAGCAGCCGTGAAAGTAGGGGAAGCTATGGCTACACCTTC. The variable domain in full, with the rest retrieved from reference TRBV7-9 and TRBJ1-2, is DTGVSQNPRHKITKRGQNVTFRCDPISEHNRLYWYRQTLGQGPEFLTYFQNEAQLEKSRLLSDRFSAERPKGSFSTLEIQRTEQGDSAMYLCASSRESRGSYGYTFGSGTRLTVV.

This chain connects TRBV27 to TRBJ1-6, with D possibly TRBD1 on 5 matching bases. Per the germline V gene, CDR1 is MNHEY and CDR2 is SMNVEV (reference sequence). The CDR3 has 14 amino acids. The V gene lost 6 bases and the J gene lost 4 bases, with 10 bases spanning the gap. The CDR3 sequence: CASSLDSYNSPLHF. Written as DNA, the CDR3 is TGTGCCAGCAGCCTCGACAGTTATAATTCACCCCTCCACTTT.

The chain combines TRBV19 with TRBJ1-2; D perhaps matches TRBD1 (6 bases). This CDR3 has 15 amino acids. Trimming stripped 0 bases from V and 6 bases from J, with 14 bases between. Germline-derived CDR1 and CDR2 are LNHDA and SQIVND (reference sequence). CDR3 protein: CASSIDVTGSDGYTF. As DNA, the CDR3 is TGTGCCAGTAGTATAGACGTAACAGGGTCGGATGGCTACACCTTC.

The gene calls are TRBV2 and TRBJ2-7, with a possible D match to TRBD1 (6 bases). This CDR3 has 13 amino acids. V dropped 8 bases and J dropped 6 bases, with 17 bases sitting between them. CDR1 SNHLY and CDR2 FYNNEI come from the germline V gene. The CDR3 DNA sequence: TGTGCCAGCCACCGGGACACGGGCCGCGAGCAGTACTTC. This translates into CASHRDTGREQYF.

The rearrangement joins TRBV12-5 to TRBJ1-2; D is undetermined. Germline CDR1 is LGHNT and CDR2 is FRNRAP. Between the trimmed V and J ends, which lost 7 bases and 1 base, there was a span of 10 bases. This CDR3 is built from 13 residues. The CDR3 DNA sequence: TGTGCTAGTGCCCGAGGGCTTAACTATGGCTACACCTTC. This encodes CASARGLNYGYTF.

The chain combines TRBV30 with TRBJ1-3, with D unclear. The CDR3 has 14 residues. Per germline, CDR1 GTSNPN and CDR2 SVGIG (reference sequence). V lost 4 bases, J lost 1 base, and 11 bases lay in between. CDR3: CAWTLGVSGNTIYF. In DNA form, the CDR3 reads TGTGCCTGGACCCTCGGAGTGTCTGGAAACACCATATATTTT.

This clone has more than one count but fewer than ten. The rearrangement joins TRBV7-3 to TRBJ2-2; 7 nucleotides match TRBD1. The ends lost 4 bases at V and 6 bases at J; junction bases unmatched: 5. The V gene's germline CDR1 is SGHTA and CDR2 FQGTGA. This CDR3 region has 14 residues. The CDR3 protein is CASSSNRGPGELFF. The CDR3 bases are TGTGCCAGCAGCTCCAACAGGGGCCCCGGGGAGCTGTTTTTT.

This clone was seen only a few times. V usage is TRBV7-8 and J usage is TRBJ1-1; TRBD1 might be the D (5 bases). The V gene lost 5 bases and the J gene lost 1 base, with 8 bases spanning the gap. Germline V gene sequence: CDR1 SGHVS, CDR2 FQNEAQ. This CDR3 is 13 amino acids long. Here the CDR3 reads CASSKTANTEAFF. The DNA for the CDR3 is TGTGCCAGCAGCAAGACAGCGAACACTGAAGCTTTCTTT.

The gene calls are TRBV5-1 and TRBJ2-7; 7 bases align to TRBD1. Germline-derived CDR1 and CDR2 are SGHRS and YFSETQ. The CDR3 is made up of 14 amino acids. V shed 3 bases, J shed 2 bases, and the junction held 5 bases outside the gene matches. The CDR3 bases are TGCGCCAGCAGCTCCGGACAGGAGACCTACGAGCAGTACTTC. Protein product: CASSSGQETYEQYF.

The chain couples TRBV2 to TRBJ2-5; D unclear. CDR1 SNHLY and CDR2 FYNNEI come from the germline V gene. The CDR3 is 12 amino acids. V dropped 3 bases and J dropped 12 bases, with 14 bases sitting between them. The DNA for the CDR3 is TGTGCCAGCAGTGAGATCCCAGCTTGGAAGTACTTC. It is translated as CASSEIPAWKYF.